This is a list of T cell receptor beta chains from one sample in a study of T cell changes during pregnancy in multiple sclerosis. Here immunoSEQ multiplex PCR was the method, and the copy in TCRdb shows in-frame clones only, minus some. The repertoire consists of 40,000 to 45,000 clones, with 75% to 95% occurring once and the leading ten covering approximately 0.7%. Sequenced material: CD4+ T cells from peripheral blood mononuclear cells, taken before pregnancy. These receptors were taken from a female donor with multiple sclerosis, enrolled in a pregnancy study. The CDR3 runs from the conserved cysteine through the conserved F or W. The D gene is left open where the match is weak.

J gene: TRBJ2-2
D gene: TRBD1
V gene: TRBV9
CDR3 protein: CASRSLRGSGELFF

J gene: TRBJ1-1
D gene: NA
V gene: TRBV5-1
CDR3 protein: CASSLAGQGSMAFF

J gene: TRBJ2-3
D gene: NA
V gene: TRBV4-2
CDR3 protein: CASSQGDPTTSTDTQYF

J gene: TRBJ1-6
D gene: NA
V gene: TRBV12-5
CDR3 protein: CASGLVGDSPLHF

J gene: TRBJ1-1
D gene: NA
V gene: TRBV5-4
CDR3 protein: CASSFQGSEAFF

J gene: TRBJ2-1
D gene: NA
V gene: TRBV9
CDR3 protein: CASSVEGGSYNEQFF

J gene: TRBJ1-3
D gene: NA
V gene: TRBV18
CDR3 protein: CASSPGASGNTIYF

J gene: TRBJ2-1
D gene: TRBD2
V gene: TRBV7-3
CDR3 protein: CASSLTDAGVDNEQFF

J gene: TRBJ1-6
D gene: NA
V gene: TRBV5-1
CDR3 protein: CASSLTTPNSPLHF

J gene: TRBJ1-5
D gene: TRBD1
V gene: TRBV27
CDR3 protein: CASSSDRGNQPQHF

J gene: TRBJ2-3
D gene: NA
V gene: TRBV20-1
CDR3 protein: CSAPLSDTQYF

J gene: TRBJ1-4
D gene: NA
V gene: TRBV4-1
CDR3 protein: CASSPGRENEKLFF

J gene: TRBJ2-7
D gene: NA
V gene: TRBV5-1
CDR3 protein: CASSRTDEGGRPLGSYEQYF

J gene: TRBJ2-7
D gene: NA
V gene: TRBV9
CDR3 protein: CASSVGSSPYEQYF

J gene: TRBJ2-7
D gene: NA
V gene: TRBV27
CDR3 protein: CASLVRGGAYEQYF

J gene: TRBJ1-4
D gene: TRBD1
V gene: TRBV30
CDR3 protein: CACQTGGEEKLFF

J gene: TRBJ2-7
D gene: TRBD1
V gene: TRBV10-3
CDR3 protein: CAISESGQRYEQYF

J gene: TRBJ2-1
D gene: NA
V gene: TRBV29-1
CDR3 protein: CSVGFSNRQFF

J gene: TRBJ1-5
D gene: NA
V gene: TRBV7-5
CDR3 protein: CVRSLGSWPTTAYNQPQHF

J gene: TRBJ2-7
D gene: TRBD1
V gene: TRBV19
CDR3 protein: CASSSTGQGRDEQYF

J gene: TRBJ1-2
D gene: TRBD1
V gene: TRBV4-1
CDR3 protein: CASSQRTGADYGYTF

J gene: TRBJ1-6
D gene: TRBD1
V gene: TRBV4-3
CDR3 protein: CASSQWTGNSPLHF

J gene: TRBJ2-2
D gene: TRBD2
V gene: TRBV5-1
CDR3 protein: CASSFGASGRVGTGELFF

J gene: TRBJ1-4
D gene: NA
V gene: TRBV18
CDR3 protein: CASSPPDAGYGEKLFF

J gene: TRBJ1-5
D gene: NA
V gene: TRBV7-9
CDR3 protein: CASSFGNDAGGPQHF

J gene: TRBJ1-1
D gene: TRBD1
V gene: TRBV6-5
CDR3 protein: CASSGSGGTEAFF

J gene: TRBJ2-1
D gene: TRBD2
V gene: TRBV6-5
CDR3 protein: CASRRTSGNEQFF

J gene: TRBJ2-4
D gene: TRBD2
V gene: TRBV7-8
CDR3 protein: CASSRWPGLAGGGAKNIQYF

J gene: TRBJ1-5
D gene: NA
V gene: TRBV19
CDR3 protein: CASSIEPQGDQPQHF

J gene: TRBJ1-2
D gene: TRBD1
V gene: TRBV27
CDR3 protein: CASGGGPGQGIIYGYTF

J gene: TRBJ1-1
D gene: TRBD1
V gene: TRBV7-3
CDR3 protein: CASSLHGQGNTEAFF

J gene: TRBJ1-6
D gene: NA
V gene: TRBV29-1
CDR3 protein: CSVEDLFGVRDNSPLHF

J gene: TRBJ2-2
D gene: TRBD1
V gene: TRBV6-1
CDR3 protein: CASSANLQGASTGELFF

J gene: TRBJ1-5
D gene: TRBD1
V gene: TRBV28
CDR3 protein: CASSEYRGEGFNQPQHF

J gene: TRBJ2-3
D gene: TRBD2
V gene: TRBV6-1
CDR3 protein: CASSEWLAGGPVNTQYF

J gene: TRBJ2-7
D gene: NA
V gene: TRBV9
CDR3 protein: CASSARGGEQYF

J gene: TRBJ1-5
D gene: TRBD1
V gene: TRBV19
CDR3 protein: CASSTRTGGQPQHF

J gene: TRBJ1-1
D gene: NA
V gene: TRBV7-8
CDR3 protein: CASSRTRTEAFF

J gene: TRBJ2-3
D gene: TRBD2
V gene: TRBV14
CDR3 protein: CASSQHRGGPTDTQYF